This paragraph covers one TCR beta chain sequence. TCRdb's table, derived via immunoSEQ multiplex PCR, lists solely in-frame clones and lacks some. The table records approximately 70,000 clones, 89% of them present only once. The data derive from a study of T cell changes during pregnancy in multiple sclerosis. This TCR was recovered from a female donor in good health, enrolled as a control in a pregnancy study. This material consisted of peripheral blood, taken in the first trimester of pregnancy.

This CDR3 reads CAVQVAGVPYEQYF. For the CDR3, the DNA is TGTGCCGTTCAAGTGGCAGGGGTTCCCTACGAGCAGTACTTC. The gene calls are TRBV10-3 and TRBJ2-7; D perhaps matches TRBD1 (6 bases). Trimming removed 11 bases at V and 2 bases at J, with 19 bases between. CDR3 length: 14 amino acids. Germline CDR1 ENHRY, CDR2 SYGVKD.